The 9 T cell receptor beta chains below were found in one sample sequenced in a study of blood T cells in healthy people across ages. The authors ran a second PCR of roughly 7 to 11 cycles using a sample-barcoded 5' primer and a J-beta primer mix. Each CDR3 protein gets one entry after TCRdb re-called the 5' RACE reads with MiXCR. The sample consists of fewer than 950,000 distinct CDR3 sequences, roughly 53% of them appearing once. The sample was blood. Receptors originate from a man older than 75 in good health.

The chain carries TRBV3-1 and TRBJ2-1; the D is unclear. Judging by the DNA end, TRBJ2-7 fits better; the J call may be wrong. CDR1 and CDR2 from the germline V gene are LGHDT and YNNKEL (reference sequence). The CDR3 consists of 15 residues. DNA for the CDR3: TGTGCCAGCAGCCAAAACCCCAGGTCCTACAATGAGCAGTACTTC. Encoded protein: CASSQNPRSYNEQYF.

This chain uses TRBV2 with TRBJ2-3; TRBD2 aligns across 8 bases. The V segment lost 1 base and the J segment 14 bases; nucleotides outside the gene matches: 14. This CDR3 contains 15 residues. CDR1 is SNHLY, CDR2 FYNNEI, per germline. The DNA for the CDR3 is TGTGCCAGCAGTGAAGGGGCGGGAGGCCCCAGATACGCGTATTTT. Protein sequence: CASSEGAGGPRYAYF.

This clonotype was seen once. The rearrangement joins TRBV20-1 to TRBJ2-7, with D possibly being TRBD1 (6 bases). This CDR3 has 14 amino acids. With 1 base removed from V and 1 base from J, the gap between germline ends came to 11 bases. Per the germline V gene, CDR1 is DFQATT and CDR2 is SNEGSKA (reference sequence). In DNA form, the CDR3 reads TGCAGTGCTAGAGCCTGGGGGACATCCTACGAGCAGTACTTC. Its protein is CSARAWGTSYEQYF.

The J gene is TRBJ2-5, the V gene TRBV6-5; either TRBD1 or TRBD2 may supply D (5 bases each). The CDR3 covers 15 residues. CDR1 and CDR2 (germline): MNHEY, SVGAGI. V was cut by 0 bases and J by 11 bases, with 19 bases left in between. CDR3 amino acids: CASSYSNLRGNEQYF. Written as DNA, the CDR3 is TGTGCCAGCAGTTACTCGAACCTTCGGGGCAATGAGCAGTACTTC.

The chain carries TRBV5-1 and TRBJ2-1; D gene ambiguous. CDR1 SGHRS and CDR2 YFSETQ come from the germline V gene. The CDR3 is 12 amino acids. V dropped 7 bases and J dropped 10 bases, with 15 bases sitting between them. CDR3 DNA: TGCGCCAGCGCTCTGAGAGTCGACGAGCAGTTCTTC. Protein product: CASALRVDEQFF. Looking up the rest from reference TRBV5-1 and TRBJ2-1 gives the full variable domain: KAGVTQTPRYLIKTRGQQVTLSCSPISGHRSVSWYQQTPGQGLQFLFEYFSETQRNKGNFPGRFSGRQFSNSRSEMNVSTLELGDSALYLCASALRVDEQFFGPGTRLTVL.

This chain uses TRBV7-9 with TRBJ2-3; the match to TRBD1 covers 10 bases. The germline V gene encodes CDR1 SEHNR and CDR2 FQNEAQ (reference sequence). The CDR3 contains 16 residues. With 1 base clipped from V and 14 bases from J, the junction kept 15 bases outside the gene matches. This chain's CDR3 is CASSLGDRGIEGYAYF. The CDR3, as DNA: TGTGCCAGCAGCTTAGGGGACAGGGGAATCGAAGGATACGCGTATTTT.

V usage is TRBV20-1 and J usage is TRBJ2-3; 9 bases are a match to TRBD2. Germline CDR1 is DFQATT and CDR2 is SNEGSKA (reference sequence). The trim removed 3 bases at V and 4 bases at J, leaving 5 bases unmatched. The CDR3 contains 14 residues. The CDR3 nucleotides are TGCAGTGCTAGTCCCTTAGCGGGAGCAGATACGCAGTATTTT. The encoded protein is CSASPLAGADTQYF.

This clonotype was counted between two and nine times. The J gene is TRBJ2-7, the V gene TRBV20-1; 8 nucleotides line up with TRBD2. V lost 0 bases and J lost 1; bases outside the gene matches: 8. CDR1 is DFQATT and CDR2 is SNEGSKA in the germline V gene (reference sequence). The CDR3 length is 16 residues. For the CDR3, the DNA is TGCAGTGCTAGAGATCCCGGGAGGGTGCTATCCTACGAGCAGTACTTC. This translates into CSARDPGRVLSYEQYF.

This clonotype turned up a few times. The genes are TRBV7-3 and TRBJ2-1; 9 positions agree with TRBD2. This CDR3 comprises 14 residues. The J segment lost 9 bases and the V segment lost 2 bases, leaving 5 bases of the junction unmatched. Germline V gene data show CDR1 as SGHTA and CDR2 as FQGTGA. The CDR3 protein is CASSLRGSGGEQFF. In DNA form, the CDR3 reads TGTGCCAGCAGCTTACGGGGTAGCGGGGGTGAGCAGTTCTTC.